Listed below are T cell receptor beta chains from one sample, sequenced in a study of cytomegalovirus exposure and HLA in healthy donors. Generated by immunoSEQ multiplex PCR, the TCRdb table keeps only in-frame clones and is missing some. The sample records fewer than 200,000 clones, approximately 81% being singletons. Sequencing was done on a sample of PBMCs. The receptors were gathered from a man between 18 and 29 years old in good health and CMV-seropositive. Each CDR3 is given with its conserved first and last residue. Fields, in order: D gene, V gene, clone size, J gene, CDR3 protein, CDR3 DNA. The D gene is left open where the match is weak. The size field is filled for only some rows; it gives once, few, many or a size class.

-	TRBV5-6	-	TRBJ1-3	CASSWSGSGNTIYF	TGTGCCAGCAGCTGGTCGGGCTCTGGAAACACCATATATTTT
-	TRBV15	-	TRBJ2-1	CATSRDPPQRALDNEQFF	TGTGCCACCAGCAGAGATCCCCCCCAGCGGGCATTAGACAATGAGCAGTTCTTC
-	TRBV28	-	TRBJ1-5	CASQGPNQPQHF	TGTGCCAGCCAGGGCCCTAATCAGCCCCAGCATTTT
-	TRBV2	-	TRBJ1-1	CASSVPGGAAFF	TGTGCCAGCAGTGTACCAGGAGGGGCCGCTTTCTTT
-	TRBV28	few	TRBJ2-7	CASTSHGRPPYEQYF	TGTGCCAGCACCTCGCACGGCAGGCCCCCCTACGAGCAGTACTTC
-	TRBV9	-	TRBJ2-2	CASSPGRGGVGELFF	TGTGCCAGCAGCCCTGGGAGGGGGGGTGTCGGGGAGCTGTTTTTT
TRBD2	TRBV27	-	TRBJ2-2	CASSAGTRTGELFF	TGTGCCAGCAGTGCCGGGACTAGAACCGGGGAGCTGTTTTTT
TRBD2	TRBV2	once	TRBJ2-7	CASSRGGELEQYF	TGTGCCAGCTCCCGTGGGGGGGAACTCGAGCAGTACTTC
TRBD1	TRBV13	-	TRBJ2-2	CASSLGFRQGTGELFF	TGTGCCAGCAGCTTAGGCTTCAGACAGGGAACCGGGGAGCTGTTTTTT
-	TRBV5-1	-	TRBJ1-2	CASSFETANYGYTF	TGCGCCAGCAGCTTCGAGACAGCTAACTATGGCTACACCTTC
TRBD1	TRBV14	once	TRBJ2-3	CASSQEWGTGITDTQYF	TGTGCCAGCAGCCAAGAATGGGGGACAGGGATCACAGATACGCAGTATTTT
-	TRBV6-1	-	TRBJ1-1	CASSSWDTLNTEAFF	TGTGCCAGCAGTTCCTGGGACACCTTGAACACTGAAGCTTTCTTT
-	TRBV11-2	once	TRBJ2-7	CASKTGTGSYEQYF	TGTGCCAGCAAAACAGGGACCGGCTCCTACGAGCAGTACTTC
-	TRBV10-3	few	TRBJ2-1	CAISELHEQFF	TGTGCCATCAGTGAGCTCCATGAGCAGTTCTTC
-	TRBV5-4	-	TRBJ1-1	CASSFGEERFF	TGTGCCAGCAGCTTCGGAGAGGAACGATTTTTT
-	TRBV28	-	TRBJ2-2	CASGTHLRLSGELFF	TGTGCCAGCGGGACACATCTTAGGCTGAGCGGGGAGCTGTTTTTT
-	TRBV4-1	few	TRBJ1-2	CASSQVGRRNYGYTF	TGCGCCAGCAGCCAAGTCGGCAGGCGTAACTATGGCTACACCTTC
-	TRBV19	-	TRBJ2-6	CASSIEGRQAGANVLTF	TGTGCCAGTAGTATAGAGGGGCGACAGGCTGGGGCCAACGTCCTGACTTTC
-	TRBV18	few	TRBJ1-2	CASSPDSAGGGYTF	TGTGCCAGCTCACCAGATTCGGCAGGTGGAGGCTACACCTTC
-	TRBV11-2	-	TRBJ2-1	CASSFYGTYNEQFF	TGTGCCAGCAGCTTTTACGGGACCTACAATGAGCAGTTCTTC
-	TRBV2	-	TRBJ2-4	CATAREAAQYF	TGTGCCACCGCTCGCGAGGCCGCTCAGTACTTC
TRBD2	TRBV9	-	TRBJ2-3	CASSARLAASTDTQYF	TGTGCCAGCAGCGCTAGACTAGCGGCTAGCACAGATACGCAGTATTTT
TRBD1	TRBV4-1	-	TRBJ1-6	CASASPRGRDGDSPLHF	TGCGCCAGCGCCTCCCCCAGGGGGCGCGATGGGGATTCACCCCTCCACTTT
-	TRBV11-3	-	TRBJ2-3	CASSLSRAVSGGDTQYF	TGTGCCAGCAGCTTAAGCAGGGCCGTCTCCGGCGGAGATACGCAGTATTTT
-	TRBV15	-	TRBJ2-5	CATSIRRLVFWETQYF	TGTGCCACCAGCATTAGACGACTAGTTTTCTGGGAGACCCAGTACTTC
-	TRBV9	-	TRBJ2-3	CASSVDPSTDTQYF	TGTGCCAGCAGCGTAGATCCTAGCACAGATACGCAGTATTTT
TRBD1	TRBV5-5	-	TRBJ2-1	CASSLGHRDRAYNEQFF	TGTGCCAGCAGCTTGGGCCACCGGGACAGGGCGTACAATGAGCAGTTCTTC
-	TRBV5-1	-	TRBJ1-2	CASSYLEGGYTF	TGCGCCAGCAGCTATCTTGAGGGTGGCTACACCTTC
-	TRBV11-1	-	TRBJ2-7	CASSSQRGPSYEQYF	TGTGCCAGCAGCTCCCAAAGGGGTCCCTCCTACGAGCAGTACTTC
TRBD2	TRBV9	-	TRBJ2-5	CASSSTSGLETQYF	TGTGCCAGCAGCTCGACTAGCGGGTTGGAGACCCAGTACTTC
TRBD1	TRBV27	-	TRBJ2-7	CASSSGQGGSYEQYF	TGTGCCAGCAGTTCCGGACAGGGCGGCTCCTACGAGCAGTACTTC
-	TRBV9	-	TRBJ2-1	CASSVLSGHEQFF	TGTGCCAGCAGCGTCCTTAGCGGCCATGAGCAGTTCTTC
TRBD1	TRBV12-5	-	TRBJ1-5	CASGLVLDRGPGQPQHF	TGTGCTAGTGGTTTGGTACTCGACAGGGGGCCGGGTCAGCCCCAGCATTTT
-	TRBV28	-	TRBJ2-5	CASSLVRETQYF	TGTGCCAGCAGTTTAGTCCGGGAGACCCAGTACTTC
-	TRBV4-1	-	TRBJ1-1	CASSQFDSSTEAFF	TGCGCCAGCAGCCAATTTGACTCCTCCACTGAAGCTTTCTTT
-	TRBV5-4	-	TRBJ2-7	CATRAGGLDEQYF	TGTGCCACTCGGGCAGGAGGATTAGACGAGCAGTACTTC
TRBD1	TRBV10-3	-	TRBJ1-5	CAIRKGQGAKSGNQPQHF	TGTGCCATCAGAAAAGGACAGGGGGCAAAGTCGGGCAATCAGCCCCAGCATTTT
-	TRBV5-4	-	TRBJ2-3	CASSLAPSGTDTQYF	TGTGCCAGCAGCTTGGCACCTAGCGGCACAGATACGCAGTATTTT
TRBD2	TRBV27	-	TRBJ2-7	CASRLGLVSAYEQYF	TGTGCCAGCAGACTGGGACTAGTAAGCGCCTACGAGCAGTACTTC
TRBD1	TRBV2	-	TRBJ1-1	CASSGKTGDTEAFF	TGTGCCAGCAGTGGAAAGACAGGGGACACTGAAGCTTTCTTT
-	TRBV27	-	TRBJ2-2	CASSLSRGNTGELFF	TGTGCCAGCAGTTTAAGCAGGGGAAACACCGGGGAGCTGTTTTTT
-	TRBV5-1	once	TRBJ1-1	CASSLDTVMNTEAFF	TGCGCCAGCAGCTTGGATACAGTCATGAACACTGAAGCTTTCTTT
TRBD2	TRBV6-1	-	TRBJ2-2	CASSELKRAAGDTGELFF	TGTGCCAGCAGTGAGCTCAAGAGGGCAGCGGGGGACACCGGGGAGCTGTTTTTT
-	TRBV4-1	-	TRBJ2-7	CASSQEQRSYEQYF	TGCGCCAGCAGCCAAGAACAACGGAGCTACGAGCAGTACTTC
TRBD1	TRBV6-6	-	TRBJ1-2	CASSYSPQTGGGGYTF	TGTGCCAGCAGTTACTCACCCCAAACAGGGGGCGGGGGCTACACCTTC
-	TRBV5-1	few	TRBJ2-7	CASSFDRSEQYF	TGCGCCAGCAGCTTCGACAGAAGCGAGCAGTACTTC
TRBD1	TRBV9	-	TRBJ2-7	CASSVGTGTYEQYF	TGTGCCAGCAGCGTAGGGACAGGCACCTACGAGCAGTACTTC
TRBD2	TRBV27	-	TRBJ2-1	CASRVSGGAYNEQFF	TGTGCCAGCAGGGTTAGCGGGGGGGCCTACAATGAGCAGTTCTTC
-	TRBV6-1	-	TRBJ2-6	CASSVVQGVFGANVLTF	TGTGCCAGCAGTGTTGTACAGGGTGTGTTTGGGGCCAACGTCCTGACTTTC
-	TRBV27	-	TRBJ1-5	CASSLAGPNQPQHF	TGTGCCAGCAGTTTGGCAGGCCCTAATCAGCCCCAGCATTTT
TRBD1	TRBV7-3	-	TRBJ1-3	CASSRIRQGSRNTIYF	TGTGCCAGCAGCCGCATTCGACAGGGGTCGCGAAACACCATATATTTT
-	TRBV30	-	TRBJ2-7	CAWIDSSYEQYF	TGTGCCTGGATTGACAGCTCCTACGAGCAGTACTTC
-	TRBV5-1	-	TRBJ2-1	CASSLGGPRVRGNEQFF	TGCGCCAGCAGCTTGGGGGGGCCAAGAGTGAGGGGCAATGAGCAGTTCTTC
-	TRBV27	-	TRBJ2-3	CASSPLQRTDTQYF	TGTGCCAGCAGTCCCCTACAGCGCACAGATACGCAGTATTTT
-	TRBV19	few	TRBJ1-2	CASNPAGGWYGYTF	TGTGCCAGTAACCCCGCGGGGGGGTGGTATGGCTACACCTTC
TRBD2	TRBV7-2	-	TRBJ2-3	CASSVTSGDTQYF	TGTGCCAGCAGCGTGACTAGCGGCGATACGCAGTATTTT
TRBD2	TRBV28	-	TRBJ2-7	CASRTSGLEGQYF	TGTGCCAGCAGAACTAGCGGATTGGAAGGGCAGTACTTC